Below, one TCR beta chain is given with its context. Antigen specificity is unknown. Researchers took blood at baseline, on cycle 4 day 1, and on cycle 7 day 1. The data originate from a study of OX40 agonist ivuxolimab in advanced cancers. Looking at the study overall: At doses from 0.01 to 10 mg/kg, patients were given intravenous ivuxolimab every 2 weeks. Of the participants, roughly 40% had some prior anti-PD-1, anti-PD-L1 or anti-CTLA-4 therapy, which was allowed. Points from the study as a whole: The work left the antigen specificity of expanded peripheral T cells undetermined.

Profiled with immunoSEQ multiplex PCR; TCRdb holds only in-frame clones, not every one. The sample includes around 72,000 clones, roughly 80% of them seen just once. The length of the CDR3 is 15 residues. With 0 bases removed from V and 3 bases from J, the gap between germline ends came to 10 bases. The germline V gene has CDR1 SGHKS and CDR2 YYEKEE (reference sequence). The receptor was isolated from an adult with an advanced solid tumor such as melanoma, head and neck, liver or kidney cancer. Sequencing used CD4+ or CD8+ T cells sorted from blood, obtained in a trial of the OX40 agonist ivuxolimab. The chain joins TRBV5-5 to TRBJ1-3, with a tentative D call TRBD1 (6 bases). CDR3: CASSLVGGVGNTIYF. CDR3 sequence (DNA): TGTGCCAGCAGCTTGGTTGGGGGCGTTGGAAACACCATATATTTT. Looking up the rest from reference TRBV5-5 and TRBJ1-3 gives the full variable domain: DAGVTQSPTHLIKTRGQQVTLRCSPISGHKSVSWYQQVLGQGPQFIFQYYEKEERGRGNFPDRFSARQFPNYSSELNVNALLLGDSALYLCASSLVGGVGNTIYFGEGSWLTVV.